What follows is one T cell receptor beta chain and its context. The CDR3 runs to 14 residues. Between the trimmed V and J ends, which lost 1 base and 2 bases, there was a span of 10 bases. Germline CDR1 and CDR2: SGHKS and YYEKEE (reference sequence). Sequenced by immunoSEQ multiplex PCR; TCRdb stores in-frame clones only, minus some. The data hold roughly 48,000 clones, with over 70% observed a single time. The sample belongs to a study of T cells in tumors after PD-1 blockade. Tumor or blood genomic DNA was sequenced, with inputs of about 550 ng to 6,500 ng. The clonotype originates from a human donor with basal cell carcinoma. This sample comprised PBMCs, obtained before anti-PD-1 treatment. This chain joins TRBV5-5 and TRBJ2-7; D gene unclear. This chain's CDR3 is CASSLLSQAYEQYF. The CDR3, as DNA: TGTGCCAGCAGCTTGCTAAGCCAAGCCTACGAGCAGTACTTC.